This T cell receptor beta chain was recovered during a study of identical twins. Study-level results: Findings depended on cross-sectional statistics rather than tracking the same donors.

As regards this clonotype: Its antigen is unknown.

The V and J ends lost 5 bases and 4 bases, in that order; junction bases with no gene match: 4. Germline CDR1 reads SGHTA; CDR2 reads FQGTGA. There are 15 residues in the CDR3. TCRdb recomputed calls from the 5' RACE reads with MiXCR, one row per CDR3 protein. Of fewer than 900,000 distinct CDR3 sequences listed, roughly 18% are singletons. Only healthy Caucasians were included as donors. This same sample was also part of a study on T cells expressing NK-cell markers. That investigation notes: With respect to HCMV, most of the eight sequenced donors were seropositive, and one was seronegative. HCMV specificity of expanded NKG2C+ T cell clones remained unclear.

This receptor was identified in a woman between 18 and 29 years old in good health. The rearrangement joins TRBV7-3 to TRBJ2-5; 13 bases line up with TRBD2. What was sequenced was PBMCs. As DNA, the CDR3 is TGTGCCAGCAGCGCAGGGACTAGCGGGATAGAGACCCAGTACTTC. Translated, it gives CASSAGTSGIETQYF.